The 16 T cell receptor beta chains below were found in one sample sequenced in a study of cytomegalovirus exposure and HLA in healthy donors (dated by TCRdb to 2016 to 2017). The library was made by the immunoSEQ multiplex PCR assay. The multiplex PCR relied on a mix of 60 forward primers for TCR Vbeta segments and 13 reverse primers for TCR Jbeta segments. The immuneACCESS repertoire file appears here via TCRdb, limited to in-frame rearrangements. These files lack a portion of the clones; in checked studies, under half of the deficit traces to unresolved V genes, and the cause of the others is not known. The sample table shows 150,000 or so clones, and roughly 82% are seen once. The ten most abundant clones make up about 6.8% of the sample. Material for sequencing was PBMCs. The receptor source for this set is a man over 45 in good health and CMV-seropositive.

As to this clone: With only one base between it and a far larger clone, this is likely a read error. The sample carries other DNA sequences with the same CDR3. The J gene is TRBJ2-7, the V gene TRBV4-1, with D unresolved. Trimming took 4 bases from V and 2 from J, leaving 6 bases between them. Germline CDR1 reads MGHRA; CDR2 reads YSYEKL. There are 12 residues in the CDR3. The DNA of the CDR3 is TGCGCCAGCAGCCGCACACCCTACGAGCAGTACTTC. As protein: CASSRTPYEQYF.

Here the CDR3 reads CASSDLTRGLAGVNEQFF. CDR3 nucleotide sequence: TGCGCCAGCAGTGACCTCACCCGGGGACTAGCGGGAGTCAATGAGCAGTTCTTC. J is TRBJ2-1 and V is TRBV10-2; 14 bases map to TRBD2. Germline V lookup: CDR1 WSHSY, CDR2 SAAADI. V shed 3 bases and J 6 bases; nucleotides not matched to a gene: 10. The CDR3 covers 18 residues.

The chain links TRBV6-1 to TRBJ2-1; 9 positions agree with TRBD2. Germline lookup yields CDR1 MNHNS and CDR2 SASEGT. Trimming at V came to 2 bases and at J to 6 bases, leaving 8 bases not matched to a gene. This CDR3 is 16 amino acids long. The CDR3 nucleotides read TGTGCCAGCAGTGAACTTAGCGGGAGTCCGATCAATGAGCAGTTCTTC. It encodes CASSELSGSPINEQFF.

This chain joins TRBV14 and TRBJ2-3; D remains unclear. The CDR3 spans 15 residues. Germline V gene sequence: CDR1 SGHDN, CDR2 FVKESK. Deletions cut 4 bases from V and 2 bases from J, with 13 bases between. The CDR3 reads CASSPSGFNTDTQYF. The CDR3 DNA reads as TGTGCCAGCAGCCCTAGTGGTTTTAACACAGATACGCAGTATTTT.

This clone appeared a few times. The chain carries TRBV6-1 and TRBJ1-1; D is perhaps TRBD1 (6 bases). The CDR3 contains 14 residues. The germline V and J ends were trimmed by 6 bases and 1 base, with 12 bases remaining between them. Germline V gene lookup returns CDR1 MNHNS and CDR2 SASEGT. Here the CDR3 reads CASRVTGKNTEAFF. CDR3 coding DNA: TGTGCCAGCAGGGTAACAGGGAAGAACACTGAAGCTTTCTTT.

Written as DNA, the CDR3 is TGTGCCAGCAGGGGCAACTCCAACCTCTACGAGCAGTACTTC. This translates into CASRGNSNLYEQYF. The genes are TRBV2 and TRBJ2-7; D call uncertain. Deletions cut 6 bases from V and 3 bases from J, with 15 bases between. The CDR3 consists of 14 residues. Germline V gene sequence: CDR1 SNHLY, CDR2 FYNNEI.

This chain connects TRBV4-1 to TRBJ1-6; 9 nucleotides line up with TRBD1. CDR3 length equals 19 residues. V trimming: 0 bases; J trimming: 0 bases; junction bases outside the gene matches: 6. Per germline, CDR1 MGHRA and CDR2 YSYEKL. CDR3 bases: TGCGCCAGCAGCCAAGAGGGGACAGGGCGCAGCTCCTATAATTCACCCCTCCACTTT. This translates into CASSQEGTGRSSYNSPLHF.

The V gene is TRBV6-5, the J gene TRBJ1-1, with D hard to call. Germline values: CDR1 MNHEY, CDR2 SVGAGI. CDR3 length: 14 amino acids. V was pared by 0 bases and J by 7 bases, with 12 bases between. CDR3 sequence (DNA): TGTGCCAGCAGTTACTCCCATGACGGGATTGAAGCTTTCTTT. Protein sequence: CASSYSHDGIEAFF.

This clone has just one count. This chain uses TRBV5-1 with TRBJ2-1; D may be TRBD1 (5 bases). The V end lost 6 bases, the J end lost 1 base, and 8 bases lay between the germline ends. The CDR3 is 13 residues long. Germline loops: CDR1 SGHRS, CDR2 YFSETQ. The CDR3 DNA reads as TGCGCCAGCACAGGGTTGTCCTACAATGAGCAGTTCTTC. Its protein product is CASTGLSYNEQFF.

The genes are TRBV10-3 and TRBJ2-1; the match to TRBD1 covers 7 bases. CDR3 size: 15 residues. J was trimmed by 7 bases and V by 7 bases; bases with no gene match: 13. Germline V CDR1 and CDR2: ENHRY, SYGVKD. The CDR3 loop reads CAITQDDRVGNEQFF. The CDR3 DNA sequence: TGTGCCATCACCCAAGACGACAGGGTGGGAAATGAGCAGTTCTTC.

The CDR3 sequence: CASSFIGQDYGYTF. The CDR3 nucleotides are TGTGCCAGCAGCTTTATCGGACAGGACTATGGCTACACCTTC. The gene calls are TRBV5-4 and TRBJ1-2, with 7 nucleotides matching TRBD1. Germline V gives CDR1 SGHNT, CDR2 YYREEE (reference sequence). The CDR3 contains 14 residues. Germline trimming cut 2 bases from V and 3 bases from J; bases unmatched to any gene: 4.

This clone is a singleton in its sample. The chain combines TRBV5-1 with TRBJ1-1; D is unclear. Germline values: CDR1 SGHRS, CDR2 YFSETQ. The CDR3 contains 14 residues. The germline V and J ends were trimmed by 0 bases and 1 base, with 7 bases remaining between them. CDR3 sequence: CASSLDGSNTEAFF. DNA for the CDR3: TGCGCCAGCAGCTTGGACGGGTCGAACACTGAAGCTTTCTTT.

This chain joins TRBV6-5 and TRBJ2-6; D gene unclear. The CDR3 consists of 14 residues. The V end lost 5 bases, the J end lost 3 bases, and 8 bases lay between the germline ends. Germline V lookup: CDR1 MNHEY, CDR2 SVGAGI. In nucleotides, the CDR3 is TGTGCCAGCAGTCAACCAGGTGGGGCCAACGTCCTGACTTTC. Amino acid sequence: CASSQPGGANVLTF.

This sequence joins TRBV6-5 and TRBJ2-7; 12 bases fit TRBD1. CDR3 length equals 16 residues. Germline V gene data show CDR1 as MNHEY and CDR2 as SVGAGI. Unmatched junction bases numbered 4, after V lost 0 bases and J lost 4 bases. CDR3 amino acids: CASSYSGTGGFYEQYF. Here the CDR3 DNA reads TGTGCCAGCAGTTACTCGGGGACAGGGGGCTTTTACGAGCAGTACTTC.

The J gene is TRBJ2-2, the V gene TRBV18; D not resolved. CDR3 length: 15 amino acids. With 3 bases removed from V and 4 bases from J, the gap between germline ends came to 12 bases. CDR1 KGHSH and CDR2 LQKENI come from the germline V gene. CDR3 coding DNA: TGTGCCAGCTCACCGACCCCGAGGAGCACCGGGGAGCTGTTTTTT. It codes for CASSPTPRSTGELFF. The whole variable domain, filled in from reference TRBV18 and TRBJ2-2, reads NAGVMQNPRHLVRRRGQEARLRCSPMKGHSHVYWYRQLPEEGLKFMVYLQKENIIDESGMPKERFSAEFPKEGPSILRIQQVVRGDSAAYFCASSPTPRSTGELFFGEGSRLTVL.

The chain couples TRBV27 to TRBJ2-7; 7 bases line up with TRBD2. The germline CDR1 and CDR2 sequences are MNHEY and SMNVEV (reference sequence). V shed 10 bases and J 3 bases; nucleotides not matched to a gene: 12. The CDR3 runs to 14 residues. The CDR3 is CATKKERGDYEQYF. For the CDR3, the DNA is TGTGCCACCAAAAAGGAACGGGGGGACTACGAGCAGTACTTC.